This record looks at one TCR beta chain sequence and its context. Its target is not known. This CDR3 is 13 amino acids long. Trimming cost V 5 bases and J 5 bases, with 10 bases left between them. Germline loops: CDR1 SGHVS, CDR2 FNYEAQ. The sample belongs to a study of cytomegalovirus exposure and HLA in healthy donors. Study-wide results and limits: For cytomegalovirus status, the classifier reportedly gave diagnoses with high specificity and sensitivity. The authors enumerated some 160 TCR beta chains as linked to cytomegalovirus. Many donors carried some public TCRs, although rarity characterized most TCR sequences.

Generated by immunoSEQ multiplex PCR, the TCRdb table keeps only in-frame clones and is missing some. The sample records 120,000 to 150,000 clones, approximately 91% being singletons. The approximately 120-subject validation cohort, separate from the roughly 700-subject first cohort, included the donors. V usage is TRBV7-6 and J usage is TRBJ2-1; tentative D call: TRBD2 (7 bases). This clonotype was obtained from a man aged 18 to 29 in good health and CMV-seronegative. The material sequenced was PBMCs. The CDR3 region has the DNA TGTGCCAGCAGCGGGGGGGCCAACAATGAGCAGTTCTTC. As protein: CASSGGANNEQFF.